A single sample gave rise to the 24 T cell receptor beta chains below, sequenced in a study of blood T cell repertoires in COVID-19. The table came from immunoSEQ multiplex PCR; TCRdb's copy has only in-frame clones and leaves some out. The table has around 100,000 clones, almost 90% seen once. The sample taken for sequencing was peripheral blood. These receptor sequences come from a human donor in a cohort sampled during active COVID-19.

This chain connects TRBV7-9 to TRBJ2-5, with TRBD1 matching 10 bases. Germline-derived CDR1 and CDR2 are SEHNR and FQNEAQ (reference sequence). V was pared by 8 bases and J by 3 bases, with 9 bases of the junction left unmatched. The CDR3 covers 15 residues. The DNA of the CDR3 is TGTGCCAGCGGCGGCCGGGGGACAGGGGAAGAGACCCAGTACTTC. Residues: CASGGRGTGEETQYF.

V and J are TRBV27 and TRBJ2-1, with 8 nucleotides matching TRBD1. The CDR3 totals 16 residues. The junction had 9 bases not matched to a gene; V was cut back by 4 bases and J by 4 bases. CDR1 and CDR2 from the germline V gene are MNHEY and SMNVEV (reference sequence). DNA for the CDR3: TGTGCCAGCAGTTCGAAAGGGACAGGATTATACAATGAGCAGTTCTTC. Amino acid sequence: CASSSKGTGLYNEQFF.

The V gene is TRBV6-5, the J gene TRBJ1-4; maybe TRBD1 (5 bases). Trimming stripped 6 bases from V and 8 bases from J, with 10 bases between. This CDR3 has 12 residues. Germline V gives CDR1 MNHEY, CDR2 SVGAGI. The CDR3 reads CASRDRGEKLFF. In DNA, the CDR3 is TGTGCCAGCAGGGATCGGGGGGAAAAACTGTTTTTT.

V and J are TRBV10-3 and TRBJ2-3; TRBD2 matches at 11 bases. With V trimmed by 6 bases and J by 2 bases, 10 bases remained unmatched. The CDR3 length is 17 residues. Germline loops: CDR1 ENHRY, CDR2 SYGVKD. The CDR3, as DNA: TGTGCCATCAGCTACGGACTAGCGGGTTTGAACACAGATACGCAGTATTTT. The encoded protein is CAISYGLAGLNTDTQYF.

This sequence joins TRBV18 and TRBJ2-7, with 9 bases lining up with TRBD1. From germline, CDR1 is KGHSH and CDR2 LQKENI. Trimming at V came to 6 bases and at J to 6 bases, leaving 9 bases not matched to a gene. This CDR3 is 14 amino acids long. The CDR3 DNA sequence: TGTGCCAGCTCTGTTACCGGGACAGGGATCGAGCAGTACTTC. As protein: CASSVTGTGIEQYF. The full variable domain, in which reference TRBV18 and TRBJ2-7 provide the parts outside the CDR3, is NAGVMQNPRHLVRRRGQEARLRCSPMKGHSHVYWYRQLPEEGLKFMVYLQKENIIDESGMPKERFSAEFPKEGPSILRIQQVVRGDSAAYFCASSVTGTGIEQYFGPGTRLTVT.

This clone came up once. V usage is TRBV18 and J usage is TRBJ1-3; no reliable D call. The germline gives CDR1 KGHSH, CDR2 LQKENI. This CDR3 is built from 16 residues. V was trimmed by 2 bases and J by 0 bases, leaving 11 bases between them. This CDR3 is CASSPDSLSSGNTIYF. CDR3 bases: TGTGCCAGCTCACCAGATTCGCTGAGCTCTGGAAACACCATATATTTT.

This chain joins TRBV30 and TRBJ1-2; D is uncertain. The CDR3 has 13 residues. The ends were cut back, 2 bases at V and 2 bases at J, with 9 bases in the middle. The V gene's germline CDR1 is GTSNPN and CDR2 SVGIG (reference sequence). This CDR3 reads CAWSTDFNYGYTF. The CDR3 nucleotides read TGTGCCTGGAGTACCGACTTCAACTATGGCTACACCTTC.

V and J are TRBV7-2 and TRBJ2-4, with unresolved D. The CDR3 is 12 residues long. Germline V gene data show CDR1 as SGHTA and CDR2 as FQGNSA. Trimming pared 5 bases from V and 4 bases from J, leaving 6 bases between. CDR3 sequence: CASSPSKNIQYF. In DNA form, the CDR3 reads TGTGCCAGCAGCCCCTCTAAAAACATTCAGTACTTC.

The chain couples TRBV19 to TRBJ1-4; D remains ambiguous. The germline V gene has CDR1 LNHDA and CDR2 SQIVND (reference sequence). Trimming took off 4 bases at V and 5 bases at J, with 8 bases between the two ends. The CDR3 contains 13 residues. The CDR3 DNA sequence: TGTGCCAGTAGTAATCGAGGCAATGAAAAACTGTTTTTT. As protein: CASSNRGNEKLFF.

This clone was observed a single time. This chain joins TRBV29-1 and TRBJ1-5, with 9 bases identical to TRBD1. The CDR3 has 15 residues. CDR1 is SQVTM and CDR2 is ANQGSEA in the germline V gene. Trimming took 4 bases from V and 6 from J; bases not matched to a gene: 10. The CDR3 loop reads CSVVVRDRVGQPQHF. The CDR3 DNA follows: TGCAGCGTTGTGGTTCGGGACAGGGTTGGTCAGCCCCAGCATTTT.

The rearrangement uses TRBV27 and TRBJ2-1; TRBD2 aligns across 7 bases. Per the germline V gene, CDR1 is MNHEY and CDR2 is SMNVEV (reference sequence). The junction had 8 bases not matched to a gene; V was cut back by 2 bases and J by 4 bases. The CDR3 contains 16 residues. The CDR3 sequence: CASSLRWLAVYNEQFF. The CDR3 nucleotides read TGTGCCAGCAGTTTAAGGTGGCTAGCGGTGTACAATGAGCAGTTCTTC.

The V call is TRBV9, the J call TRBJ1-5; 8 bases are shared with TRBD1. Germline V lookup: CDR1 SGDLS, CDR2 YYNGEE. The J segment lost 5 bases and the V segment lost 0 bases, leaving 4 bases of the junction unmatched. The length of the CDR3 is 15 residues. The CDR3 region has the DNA TGTGCCAGCAGCGTAGAACCAGGGGGCCATCAGCCCCAGCATTTT. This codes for CASSVEPGGHQPQHF.

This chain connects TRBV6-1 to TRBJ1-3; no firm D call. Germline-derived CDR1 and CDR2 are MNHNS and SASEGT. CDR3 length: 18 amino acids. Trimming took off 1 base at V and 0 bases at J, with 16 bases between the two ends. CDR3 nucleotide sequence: TGTGCCAGCAGTGAAGTTTATGGGCAAATCCTCTCTGGAAACACCATATATTTT. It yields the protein CASSEVYGQILSGNTIYF.

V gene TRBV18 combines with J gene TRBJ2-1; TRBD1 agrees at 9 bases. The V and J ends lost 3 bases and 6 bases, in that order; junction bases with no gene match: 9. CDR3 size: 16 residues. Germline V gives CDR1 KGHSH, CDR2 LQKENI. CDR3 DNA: TGTGCCAGCTCACCCTTCCGGGACAGGGCACGCAATGAGCAGTTCTTC. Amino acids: CASSPFRDRARNEQFF.

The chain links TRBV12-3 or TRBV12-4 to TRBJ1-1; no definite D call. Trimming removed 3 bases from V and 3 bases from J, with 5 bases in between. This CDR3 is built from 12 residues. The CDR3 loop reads CASSFADTEAFF. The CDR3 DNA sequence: TGTGCCAGCAGTTTCGCAGACACTGAAGCTTTCTTT.

The CDR3 sequence: CSVGLAGGAYEQYF. DNA of the CDR3: TGCAGCGTCGGACTAGCGGGGGGCGCCTACGAGCAGTACTTC. V and J are TRBV29-1 and TRBJ2-7; TRBD2 aligns across 14 bases. V gave up 6 bases and J gave up 2 bases; unmatched junction bases: 3. The CDR3 has 14 residues. Germline lookup yields CDR1 SQVTM and CDR2 ANQGSEA.

CDR3 DNA: TGTGCCAGCTCACCACGGGCCGACGAGCAGTACTTC. It translates to CASSPRADEQYF. This chain uses TRBV18 with TRBJ2-7; D call uncertain. The CDR3 spans 12 residues. Germline values: CDR1 KGHSH, CDR2 LQKENI. V was clipped by 1 base and J by 5 bases, with 6 bases between them. The variable domain in full, with the rest retrieved from reference TRBV18 and TRBJ2-7, is NAGVMQNPRHLVRRRGQEARLRCSPMKGHSHVYWYRQLPEEGLKFMVYLQKENIIDESGMPKERFSAEFPKEGPSILRIQQVVRGDSAAYFCASSPRADEQYFGPGTRLTVT.

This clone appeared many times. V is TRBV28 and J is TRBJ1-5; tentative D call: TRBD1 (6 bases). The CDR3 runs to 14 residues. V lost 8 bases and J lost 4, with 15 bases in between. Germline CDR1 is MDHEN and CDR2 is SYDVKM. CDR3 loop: CASLLMQGNQPQHF. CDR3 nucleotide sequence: TGTGCCAGCCTTCTCATGCAGGGGAATCAGCCCCAGCATTTT.

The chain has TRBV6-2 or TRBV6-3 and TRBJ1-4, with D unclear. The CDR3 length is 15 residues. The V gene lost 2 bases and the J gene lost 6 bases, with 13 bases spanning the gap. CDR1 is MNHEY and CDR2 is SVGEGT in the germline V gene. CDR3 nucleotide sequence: TGTGCCAGCAGTTACGAAGCGGACTTCGATGAAAAACTGTTTTTT. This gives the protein CASSYEADFDEKLFF.

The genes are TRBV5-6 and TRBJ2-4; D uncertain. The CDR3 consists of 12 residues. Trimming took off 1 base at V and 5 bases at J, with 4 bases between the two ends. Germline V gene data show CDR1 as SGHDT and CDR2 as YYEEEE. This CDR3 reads CASSLTENIQYF. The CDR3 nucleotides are TGTGCCAGCAGCTTGACAGAAAACATTCAGTACTTC.

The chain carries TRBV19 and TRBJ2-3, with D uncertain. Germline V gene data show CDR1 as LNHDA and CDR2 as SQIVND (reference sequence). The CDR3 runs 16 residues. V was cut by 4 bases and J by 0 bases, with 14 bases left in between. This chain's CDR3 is CASSKNTVTSTDTQYF. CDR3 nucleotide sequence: TGTGCCAGTAGTAAGAACACAGTAACTAGCACAGATACGCAGTATTTT.

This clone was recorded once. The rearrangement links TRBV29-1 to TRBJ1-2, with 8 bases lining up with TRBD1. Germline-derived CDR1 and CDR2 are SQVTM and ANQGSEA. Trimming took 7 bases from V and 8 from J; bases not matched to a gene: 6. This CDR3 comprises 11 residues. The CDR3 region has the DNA TGCAGCGACTTGACAGGGGTAGGCTACACCTTC. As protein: CSDLTGVGYTF.

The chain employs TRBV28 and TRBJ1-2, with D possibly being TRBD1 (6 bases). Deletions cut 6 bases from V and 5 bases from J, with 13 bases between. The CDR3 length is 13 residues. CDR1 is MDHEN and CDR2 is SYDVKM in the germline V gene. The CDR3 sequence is CASRQGTLYGYTF. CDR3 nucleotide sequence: TGTGCCAGCAGGCAGGGGACGCTTTATGGCTACACCTTC.

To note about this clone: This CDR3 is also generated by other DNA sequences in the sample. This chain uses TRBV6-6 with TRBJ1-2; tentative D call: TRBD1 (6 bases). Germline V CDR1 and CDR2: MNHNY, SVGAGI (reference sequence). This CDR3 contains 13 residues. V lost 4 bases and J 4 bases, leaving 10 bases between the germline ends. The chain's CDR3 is CASSSQGSYGYTF. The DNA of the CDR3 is TGTGCCAGCAGTTCACAGGGTTCCTATGGCTACACCTTC.